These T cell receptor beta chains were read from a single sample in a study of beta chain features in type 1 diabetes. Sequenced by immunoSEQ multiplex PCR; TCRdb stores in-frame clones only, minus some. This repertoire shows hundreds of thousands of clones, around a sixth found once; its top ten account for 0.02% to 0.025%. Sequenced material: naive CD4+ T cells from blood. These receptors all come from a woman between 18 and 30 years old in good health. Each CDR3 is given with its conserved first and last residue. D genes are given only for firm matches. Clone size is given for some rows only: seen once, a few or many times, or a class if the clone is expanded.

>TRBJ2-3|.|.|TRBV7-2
TGTGCCAGCAGCCTCATAGGAGACCGCACAGATACGCAGTATTTT
CASSLIGDRTDTQYF
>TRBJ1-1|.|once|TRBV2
TGTGCCAGCAGCCTATCAAGGAACACTGAAGCTTTCTTT
CASSLSRNTEAFF
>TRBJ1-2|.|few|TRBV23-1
TGCGCCAGCAGACAGGGCCGCGATTCAAGCTATGGCTACACCTTC
CASRQGRDSSYGYTF
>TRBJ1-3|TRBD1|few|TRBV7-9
TGTGCCAGCAGCTGGGACAGGGCGTCTGGAAACACCATATATTTT
CASSWDRASGNTIYF
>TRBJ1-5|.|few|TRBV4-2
TGTGCCAGCAGCCAAAACAGGGTAGAACAGCCCCAGCATTTT
CASSQNRVEQPQHF
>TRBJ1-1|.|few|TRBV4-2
TGTGCCAGCAGCCTCCTAGCATTGAACACTGAAGCTTTCTTT
CASSLLALNTEAFF
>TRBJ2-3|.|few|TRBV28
TGTGCCAGCAGCGACAGTAACACAGATACGCAGTATTTT
CASSDSNTDTQYF
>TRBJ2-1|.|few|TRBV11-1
TGTGCCAGCAGCATGAGAGGGAACTCCTACAATGAGCAGTTCTTC
CASSMRGNSYNEQFF
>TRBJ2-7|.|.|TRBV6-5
TGTGCCAGCAAGCCCAGGGCGGTGGGGTACGAGCAGTACTTC
CASKPRAVGYEQYF
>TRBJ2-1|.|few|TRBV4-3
TGCGCCAGCAGCCAAGATCGTCCGGTAGGGACCGAGAGGCATGAGCAGTTCTTC
CASSQDRPVGTERHEQFF
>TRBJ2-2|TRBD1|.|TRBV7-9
TGTGCCAGCAGCCCCGGGGACAGGGGTACCGGGGAGCTGTTTTTT
CASSPGDRGTGELFF
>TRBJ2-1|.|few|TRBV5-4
TGTGCCAGCACCTCTCCCGGGCTTAACAATGAGCAGTTCTTC
CASTSPGLNNEQFF
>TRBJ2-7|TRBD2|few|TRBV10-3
TGTGCCATCAGTGTGGAAGGGACTAGCGGGAGTAGTGTGCAGTACTTC
CAISVEGTSGSSVQYF
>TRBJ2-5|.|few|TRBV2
TGTGCCAGCAGTGAAGACATTGAGACCCAGTACTTC
CASSEDIETQYF
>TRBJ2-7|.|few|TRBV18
TGTGCCAGCTCACGGGACGTGGCCCGACGCTACGAGCAGTACTTC
CASSRDVARRYEQYF
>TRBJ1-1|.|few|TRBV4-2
TGTGCCAGCAGCCTTGAGTCGAAAGCTTTCTTT
CASSLESKAFF
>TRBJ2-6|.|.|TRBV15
TGTGCCACCAGCACGCTTTCCCCTTTACGCGGTGCTGGGGCCAACGTCCTGACTTTC
CATSTLSPLRGAGANVLTF
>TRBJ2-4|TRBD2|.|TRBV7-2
TGTGCCAGCAGCTCCGCGGGGGTAGCCAAAAACATTCAGTACTTC
CASSSAGVAKNIQYF
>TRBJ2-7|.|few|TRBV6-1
TGTGCCAGCAGTGAAGTGGTCCAGGCCCACGAGCAGTACTTC
CASSEVVQAHEQYF
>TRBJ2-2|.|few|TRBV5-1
TGCGCCAGCAGCTTGGCAGGAAGGGGCGGGGAGCTGTTTTTT
CASSLAGRGGELFF